Each of the 32 T cell receptor beta chains below was sequenced from the same sample in a study of Ad26.COV2.S vaccination and SARS-CoV-2 variants. The data were produced by immunoSEQ multiplex PCR, yet TCRdb's version contains in-frame clones alone and is incomplete. The table has 75,000 to 100,000 clones, less than 85% seen once. This specimen consisted of peripheral blood, obtained after recovery from COVID-19. These receptors all come from a human donor who had recovered from COVID-19.

The rearrangement links TRBV19 to TRBJ2-1; 8 bases match TRBD2. V shed 7 bases and J 4 bases; nucleotides not matched to a gene: 6. The CDR3 extends over 14 amino acids. Germline-derived CDR1 and CDR2 are LNHDA and SQIVND (reference sequence). The CDR3 sequence: CASTRGLDYNEQFF. In nucleotides, the CDR3 is TGTGCCAGTACGCGGGGACTAGATTACAATGAGCAGTTCTTC.

The rearrangement uses TRBV18 and TRBJ1-2; D gene unclear. With 3 bases removed from V and 0 bases from J, the gap between germline ends came to 11 bases. From germline, CDR1 is KGHSH and CDR2 LQKENI. This CDR3 is 15 amino acids long. CDR3 DNA: TGTGCCAGCTCACCGCGCACAGACACTAACTATGGCTACACCTTC. Protein sequence: CASSPRTDTNYGYTF.

The chain uses TRBV3-1 (or the pseudogene TRBV3-2) and TRBJ2-5, with D perhaps matching TRBD2 (6 bases). In germline, CDR1 is LGHDT, CDR2 YNNKEL (reference sequence). V was pared by 5 bases and J by 2 bases, with 12 bases between. This CDR3 is built from 14 residues. The CDR3 coding sequence is TGTGCCAGCAGCAGGACGGGGGTTCAAGAGACCCAGTACTTC. Translating it yields CASSRTGVQETQYF.

The rearrangement links TRBV28 to TRBJ1-5; 7 bases are a match to TRBD1. The germline V gene encodes CDR1 MDHEN and CDR2 SYDVKM. CDR3 length: 16 amino acids. The trim removed 3 bases at V and 4 bases at J, leaving 9 bases unmatched. In DNA, the CDR3 is TGTGCCAGCAGTTTCTCCGGATTACAGGGGAATCAGCCCCAGCATTTT. It encodes CASSFSGLQGNQPQHF.

The V call is TRBV4-2, the J call TRBJ2-3; D unclear. With 1 base removed from V and 0 bases from J, the gap between germline ends came to 11 bases. The germline CDR1 and CDR2 sequences are LGHNA and YNFKEQ. The CDR3 is 16 residues long. This CDR3 is CASSQGRLTSTDTQYF. The CDR3 coding sequence is TGTGCCAGCAGCCAAGGCAGGCTAACTAGCACAGATACGCAGTATTTT.

V and J are TRBV7-2 and TRBJ2-1; D gene uncertain. V was cut by 5 bases and J by 4 bases, with 12 bases left in between. The length of the CDR3 is 14 residues. Looked up from germline, CDR1 is SGHTA and CDR2 is FQGNSA. As DNA, the CDR3 is TGTGCCAGCAGCGTAAGACGTTATTACAATGAGCAGTTCTTC. It codes for CASSVRRYYNEQFF.

V usage is TRBV27 and J usage is TRBJ2-2; D gene uncertain. Deletions cut 7 bases from V and 2 bases from J, with 29 bases between. CDR3 length equals 20 residues. Germline V CDR1 and CDR2: MNHEY, SMNVEV (reference sequence). The CDR3 reads CASTVYLSPASPGNTGELFF. The CDR3, as DNA: TGTGCCAGCACAGTTTATCTTTCGCCTGCGTCCCCCGGAAACACCGGGGAGCTGTTTTTT.

The rearrangement uses TRBV7-9 and TRBJ1-2; TRBD1 might be the D (5 bases). CDR3 size: 15 residues. V dropped 6 bases and J dropped 6 bases, with 20 bases sitting between them. The germline gives CDR1 SEHNR, CDR2 FQNEAQ (reference sequence). This CDR3 reads CASRPTWAGPNGYTF. The CDR3, as DNA: TGTGCCAGCAGGCCCACCTGGGCGGGACCGAATGGCTACACCTTC.

The chain employs TRBV7-6 and TRBJ2-1; no firm D call. This CDR3 has 16 amino acids. The germline gives CDR1 SGHVS, CDR2 FNYEAQ. Trimming took 0 bases from V and 2 from J, leaving 11 bases between them. CDR3 amino acids: CASSLARPGPYNEQFF. The CDR3 region has the DNA TGTGCCAGCAGCTTAGCGCGTCCGGGCCCCTACAATGAGCAGTTCTTC.

Only a few counts were recorded for this clone. V is TRBV3-1 (or the pseudogene TRBV3-2) and J is TRBJ2-5; D ambiguous. CDR1 and CDR2 from the germline V gene are LGHDT and YNNKEL (reference sequence). Trimming stripped 6 bases from V and 5 bases from J, with 7 bases between. The CDR3 length is 11 residues. For the CDR3, the DNA is TGTGCCAGCAGAAGAGCGGAGACCCAGTACTTC. It translates to CASRRAETQYF.

The genes are TRBV6-2 or TRBV6-3 and TRBJ1-1, with D hard to call. CDR3 length: 17 residues. The germline V and J ends were trimmed by 0 bases and 7 bases, with 21 bases remaining between them. The germline CDR1 and CDR2 sequences are MNHEY and SVGEGT. In DNA, the CDR3 is TGTGCCAGCAGTTACTCTCCGACAAGTAAAGCTCTCGGTGAAGCTTTCTTT. Translating it yields CASSYSPTSKALGEAFF.

The chain joins TRBV9 to TRBJ2-3, with 8 positions matching TRBD2. V trimming: 0 bases; J trimming: 4 bases; junction bases outside the gene matches: 7. CDR1 and CDR2 (germline): SGDLS, YYNGEE. The CDR3 runs 16 residues. The CDR3 DNA follows: TGTGCCAGCAGCGTAGGGGGGCGGGGGGACTCAGATACGCAGTATTTT. Translated: CASSVGGRGDSDTQYF.

V and J are TRBV15 and TRBJ1-6; the match to TRBD1 covers 7 bases. V lost 2 bases and J lost 10; bases outside the gene matches: 8. The CDR3 covers 15 residues. Germline V CDR1 and CDR2: LNHNV, YYDKDF (reference sequence). CDR3 sequence (DNA): TGTGCCACCAGCAGAACCCAGGGGGAAGGGTCACCCCTCCACTTT. Its protein is CATSRTQGEGSPLHF.

The chain joins TRBV5-1 to TRBJ1-2; 10 nucleotides align to TRBD1. Germline assignment: CDR1 SGHRS and CDR2 YFSETQ. J was trimmed by 10 bases and V by 4 bases; bases with no gene match: 13. This CDR3 contains 15 residues. The CDR3 sequence is CASSIGTGAIAHYTF. CDR3 sequence (DNA): TGCGCCAGCAGCATCGGGACAGGGGCGATCGCACACTACACCTTC. Combining the CDR3 with reference TRBV5-1 and TRBJ1-2 gives the whole variable domain KAGVTQTPRYLIKTRGQQVTLSCSPISGHRSVSWYQQTPGQGLQFLFEYFSETQRNKGNFPGRFSGRQFSNSRSEMNVSTLELGDSALYLCASSIGTGAIAHYTFGSGTRLTVV.

This clone has a single count. The chain employs TRBV28 and TRBJ2-7, with D possibly TRBD2 on 6 matching bases. The CDR3 runs 15 residues. V was cut by 2 bases and J by 6 bases, with 17 bases left in between. Germline lookup yields CDR1 MDHEN and CDR2 SYDVKM. The DNA for the CDR3 is TGTGCCAGCAGTTTAGCTCTAGCGAGTTTCGGCGAGCAGTACTTC. Translating gives CASSLALASFGEQYF.

The V gene is TRBV3-1 (or the pseudogene TRBV3-2), the J gene TRBJ2-1; D might be TRBD1 (7 bases). The CDR3 sequence is 14 residues long. In germline, CDR1 is LGHDT, CDR2 YNNKEL (reference sequence). V was trimmed by 4 bases and J by 9 bases, leaving 16 bases between them. The CDR3 nucleotides read TGTGCCAGCAGCCCTACGGCCCAGGGGGGTGAGCAGTTCTTC. Translating gives CASSPTAQGGEQFF.

The rearrangement uses TRBV5-4 and TRBJ2-6; D not certain. The V gene's germline CDR1 is SGHNT and CDR2 YYREEE (reference sequence). V was shortened by 4 bases and J by 1 base, with 12 bases between the two germline ends. The CDR3 is 16 residues long. In DNA form, the CDR3 reads TGTGCCAGCAGCCACCCGGGCGAGTCTGGGGCCAACGTCCTGACTTTC. Translated: CASSHPGESGANVLTF.

This clone was counted a single time. The CDR3 DNA reads TGTGCCAGTAGTACCCCCTGGGGTAGCGGAGGGGGGACCCAGTACTTC. Protein product: CASSTPWGSGGGTQYF. The V gene is TRBV19, the J gene TRBJ2-5; D tentatively fits TRBD1 or TRBD2 (6 bases each). The CDR3 contains 16 residues. V lost 4 bases, J lost 7 bases, and 22 bases lay in between. Germline V CDR1 and CDR2: LNHDA, SQIVND (reference sequence).

The chain carries TRBV7-8 and TRBJ2-1, with 8 bases that match TRBD2. Trimming cost V 5 bases and J 0 bases; bases outside gene matches: 9. The CDR3 covers 17 residues. Per the germline V gene, CDR1 is SGHVS and CDR2 is FQNEAQ. The CDR3 DNA reads TGTGCCAGCAGCCGAGGTTTAAGCGGGAGCTCCTACAATGAGCAGTTCTTC. Its protein product is CASSRGLSGSSYNEQFF. The full variable domain, rest sourced from reference TRBV7-8 and TRBJ2-1, is GAGVSQSPRYKVAKRGQDVALRCDPISGHVSLFWYQQALGQGPEFLTYFQNEAQLDKSGLPSDRFFAERPEGSVSTLKIQRTQQEDSAVYLCASSRGLSGSSYNEQFFGPGTRLTVL.

The gene calls are TRBV3-1 (or the pseudogene TRBV3-2) and TRBJ1-2; no firm D call. This CDR3 region has 14 residues. Germline assignment: CDR1 LGHDT and CDR2 YNNKEL (reference sequence). V lost 1 base to trimming and J lost 4 bases, with 10 bases between them. The CDR3 sequence is CASSQAVIGYGYTF. As DNA, the CDR3 is TGTGCCAGCAGCCAAGCCGTCATCGGCTATGGCTACACCTTC.

The V and J genes are TRBV7-3 and TRBJ2-3, with 7 bases matching TRBD2. After removal of 4 bases from V and 5 bases from J, the junction contained 0 bases not matched to a gene. This CDR3 is 12 amino acids long. Germline loops: CDR1 SGHTA, CDR2 FQGTGA. The chain's CDR3 is CASSWGGDTQYF. The CDR3 DNA is TGTGCCAGCAGCTGGGGGGGAGATACGCAGTATTTT.

The genes are TRBV6-4 and TRBJ1-4; 9 bases match TRBD1. The CDR3 spans 13 residues. The germline V gene encodes CDR1 MRHNA and CDR2 SNTAGT. With V trimmed by 6 bases and J by 8 bases, 4 bases remained unmatched. For the CDR3, the DNA is TGTGCCAGCAGGGGACAGGGATCGGAAAAACTGTTTTTT. It codes for CASRGQGSEKLFF.

This clone was picked up a small number of times. The rearrangement uses TRBV29-1 and TRBJ1-1, with a possible D match to TRBD1 (5 bases). The CDR3 totals 10 residues. In germline, CDR1 is SQVTM, CDR2 ANQGSEA. The ends were cut back, 4 bases at V and 9 bases at J, with 9 bases in the middle. DNA of the CDR3: TGCAGCGTTGGGCAGGGTCAAGCTTTCTTT. Encoded protein: CSVGQGQAFF.

This clone was observed once. The CDR3 here is CASSVSEGVGYEQYF. CDR3 coding DNA: TGTGCCAGCAGCGTATCGGAGGGGGTAGGCTACGAGCAGTACTTC. The chain combines TRBV9 with TRBJ2-7, with D perhaps TRBD1 or TRBD2 (6 bases each). CDR1 SGDLS and CDR2 YYNGEE come from the germline V gene. CDR3 length equals 15 residues. Trimming removed 1 base at V and 3 bases at J, with 14 bases between. Variable domain in full (rest from reference TRBV9 and TRBJ2-7): DSGVTQTPKHLITATGQRVTLRCSPRSGDLSVYWYQQSLDQGLQFLIQYYNGEERAKGNILERFSAQQFPDLHSELNLSSLELGDSALYFCASSVSEGVGYEQYFGPGTRLTVT.

J is TRBJ1-4 and V is TRBV18; 8 bases are shared with TRBD1. Per germline, CDR1 KGHSH and CDR2 LQKENI. V dropped 6 bases and J dropped 10; count of bases not matched to a gene: 13. The CDR3 has 15 amino acids. CDR3 loop: CASSPSTGGKGKLFF. The CDR3 bases are TGTGCCAGCTCCCCCTCAACAGGGGGAAAGGGAAAACTGTTTTTT.

The chain's CDR3 is CASRATSGSSNEQFF. DNA of the CDR3: TGTGCCAGCAGAGCGACTAGCGGGAGTTCGAATGAGCAGTTCTTC. V is TRBV7-6 and J is TRBJ2-1, with 12 positions matching TRBD2. This CDR3 has 15 residues. Looked up from germline, CDR1 is SGHVS and CDR2 is FNYEAQ. The trim removed 6 bases at V and 7 bases at J, leaving 7 bases unmatched.

The rearrangement uses TRBV29-1 and TRBJ2-7; 11 positions agree with TRBD1. The CDR3 extends over 13 amino acids. The ends lost 6 bases at V and 2 bases at J; junction bases unmatched: 3. Germline CDR1 and CDR2: SQVTM and ANQGSEA. In DNA form, the CDR3 reads TGCAGCGTGCCGGGACAGGGGGCCTACGAGCAGTACTTC. Translation: CSVPGQGAYEQYF.

This clone appeared once. The chain combines TRBV10-3 with TRBJ2-1, with D perhaps matching TRBD1 or TRBD2 (5 bases each). Germline assignment: CDR1 ENHRY and CDR2 SYGVKD. With 6 bases removed from V and 7 bases from J, the gap between germline ends came to 13 bases. This CDR3 is 13 amino acids long. The CDR3 loop is CAISGASGNEQFF. The CDR3 region has the DNA TGTGCCATCAGCGGGGCGTCTGGGAATGAGCAGTTCTTC.

This clone was found once. The V and J genes are TRBV14 and TRBJ1-2; tentative D call: TRBD1 (6 bases). The CDR3 extends over 16 amino acids. CDR1 and CDR2 (germline): SGHDN, FVKESK. With 4 bases removed from V and 1 base from J, the gap between germline ends came to 16 bases. CDR3 in amino acids: CASSPLGGPINYGYTF. CDR3 DNA: TGTGCCAGCAGCCCCCTCGGGGGCCCGATTAACTATGGCTACACCTTC.

The genes are TRBV3-1 (or the pseudogene TRBV3-2) and TRBJ1-5, with 10 bases lining up with TRBD1. This CDR3 comprises 16 residues. J gave up 2 bases and V 0 bases, and 1 base lay outside the gene matches. Germline-derived CDR1 and CDR2 are LGHDT and YNNKEL (reference sequence). The CDR3 region is CASSQEGTGGNQPQHF. The CDR3 DNA reads TGTGCCAGCAGCCAAGAGGGGACAGGGGGCAATCAGCCCCAGCATTTT.

The chain recombines TRBV9 with TRBJ2-5; D perhaps matches TRBD1 (6 bases). The CDR3 loop spans 14 amino acids. Germline lookup yields CDR1 SGDLS and CDR2 YYNGEE. The ends were cut back, 4 bases at V and 1 base at J, with 11 bases in the middle. CDR3 in DNA: TGTGCCAGCAGCTCAGGACAGCCCCAAGAGACCCAGTACTTC. It yields the protein CASSSGQPQETQYF.

The chain recombines TRBV3-1 (or the pseudogene TRBV3-2) with TRBJ1-2; TRBD1 agrees at 7 bases. Germline V gene data show CDR1 as LGHDT and CDR2 as YNNKEL (reference sequence). The CDR3 consists of 15 residues. The V segment lost 4 bases and the J segment 8 bases; nucleotides outside the gene matches: 13. The CDR3 reads CASSPTKGGTSGYTF. The CDR3 coding sequence is TGTGCCAGCAGCCCGACTAAAGGGGGCACTAGCGGCTACACCTTC.